The source of this TCR beta chain is a study of shared clonotypes between healthy human individuals. Concerning this clone: Its antigen is not known.

CDR3 length: 16 amino acids. The germline gives CDR1 SGHTA, CDR2 FQGNSA. V lost 0 bases and J lost 1, with 10 bases in between. A deep-level run was used for the assay. Repertoires were generated with immunoSEQ multiplex PCR, while TCRdb's copy carries only in-frame clones and drops some. This table has about 2 million clones, 95% appearing once. Broader study findings: Generation probabilities were higher for clonotypes shared across all four sorted-subset donors than for unshared ones.

V and J are TRBV7-2 and TRBJ2-1; the D gene is possibly TRBD1 (5 bases). Specimen: naive CD4+ T cells sorted from blood. Noted subset: CD45RA+ positively selected. This TCR was sampled from a man aged 18 to 29 in good health. This CDR3 reads CASSLAQGRSYNEQFF. CDR3 coding DNA: TGTGCCAGCAGCTTAGCGCAGGGTAGGTCCTACAATGAGCAGTTCTTC.